The T cell receptor (beta chain) described here comes from a study of control samples from healthy donors and cancer patients. Data came from immunoSEQ multiplex PCR; TCRdb stores just in-frame clones and leaves some out. The table lists over 100,000 clones, 80% to 95% of them singletons. The V end was cut by 2 bases, the J end by 5 bases, with 6 bases between. The germline gives CDR1 KGHSH, CDR2 LQKENI. This CDR3 region has 12 residues. This receptor was identified in a man aged 18 to 35 in good health. The sequenced sample was blood. The V gene is TRBV18, the J gene TRBJ2-5; the D is unclear. The CDR3 is CASSPFTETQYF. CDR3 nucleotides: TGTGCCAGCTCACCATTTACGGAGACCCAGTACTTC.